The rows below give T cell receptor beta chains drawn from one sample of a study of T cell responses to AZD1222 COVID-19 vaccine. Profiling relied on immunoSEQ multiplex PCR, and the TCRdb table lists in-frame clones only, not all of them. This table has 95,000 to 150,000 clones, over 75% appearing once. The sequenced sample was peripheral blood, obtained on day 0 of AZD1222 vaccination. Receptor source: an adult in good health. Both conserved end residues are part of each CDR3. Only some rows state a clone size, as once, few, many or a class for expanded clones.

j_call v_call clone_size cdr3_aa
TRBJ1-5 TRBV25-1 - CASSEENQPQHF
TRBJ1-4 TRBV19 - CASRLRGGQSEKLFF
TRBJ2-7 TRBV12-3/TRBV12-4 - CASSPGTYEQYF
TRBJ1-2 TRBV20-1 - CSAIPALRYTF
TRBJ2-7 TRBV25-1 - CASSRPGLGGEQYF
TRBJ1-5 TRBV19 - CASSAGQAGNQPQHF
TRBJ2-1 TRBV29-1 - CSVEGGMSSYNEQFF
TRBJ2-7 TRBV7-9 - CASRLWGDNEQYF
TRBJ1-5 TRBV5-6 - CASSSSGVQPQHF
TRBJ2-5 TRBV29-1 - CSGLDPTGGETQYF
TRBJ2-7 TRBV12-3/TRBV12-4 few CASTQGGVYEQYF
TRBJ2-6 TRBV5-1 - CASSPIPSFSGANVLTF
TRBJ2-5 TRBV5-6 - CASSIPRVGAVETQYF
TRBJ2-1 TRBV2 - CASTRGHNYNEQFF
TRBJ1-2 TRBV3-1/TRBV3-2 once CASSLMTAPNYGYTF
TRBJ2-5 TRBV7-2 once CASSLRAQQETQYF
TRBJ1-4 TRBV29-1 few CSVCVGVGTNEKLFF
TRBJ1-2 TRBV25-1 - CASTPGQHSYGYTF
TRBJ2-2 TRBV24-1 - CATGDGANTGELFF
TRBJ2-7 TRBV7-3 - CASSLNPGPYEQYF
TRBJ1-5 TRBV7-2 - CASSSDRDQPQHF
TRBJ1-2 TRBV5-1 once CASSLARDSRGREVYTF
TRBJ2-1 TRBV6-5 - CASSWARAYEQFF
TRBJ2-4 TRBV6-2/TRBV6-3 - CASSYSIQGGNIQYF
TRBJ1-1 TRBV29-1 - CSARGRRESEAFF
TRBJ1-5 TRBV6-5 - CASSYLGQGQPQHF
TRBJ1-4 TRBV19 once CASRRTGTGDEKLFF
TRBJ2-7 TRBV5-1 - CASSLEGPGEDEQYF
TRBJ2-2 TRBV24-1 once CATSQTDTGELFF
TRBJ1-5 TRBV19 - CASSRGQGRANQPQHF
TRBJ1-2 TRBV13 - CASSEGRVHGYTF
TRBJ1-6 TRBV30 - CAWSTPGVGPLHF
TRBJ1-1 TRBV3-1/TRBV3-2 - CASSQGRWNTEAFF
TRBJ1-6 TRBV10-3 - CAISPTENSPLHF
TRBJ2-4 TRBV5-6 - CASSPGQGASDIQYF
TRBJ2-2 TRBV29-1 - CSVVGQTNTGELFF
TRBJ1-1 TRBV5-1 - CASSREVNTEAFF
TRBJ1-3 TRBV7-9 - CASSSSTGTGNTIYF
TRBJ2-3 TRBV6-2/TRBV6-3 - CASSSGTGSDTQYF
TRBJ2-2 TRBV7-7 many CASSPAVPGVNTGELFF
TRBJ2-3 TRBV5-1 - CASSPRKRSASTDTQYF